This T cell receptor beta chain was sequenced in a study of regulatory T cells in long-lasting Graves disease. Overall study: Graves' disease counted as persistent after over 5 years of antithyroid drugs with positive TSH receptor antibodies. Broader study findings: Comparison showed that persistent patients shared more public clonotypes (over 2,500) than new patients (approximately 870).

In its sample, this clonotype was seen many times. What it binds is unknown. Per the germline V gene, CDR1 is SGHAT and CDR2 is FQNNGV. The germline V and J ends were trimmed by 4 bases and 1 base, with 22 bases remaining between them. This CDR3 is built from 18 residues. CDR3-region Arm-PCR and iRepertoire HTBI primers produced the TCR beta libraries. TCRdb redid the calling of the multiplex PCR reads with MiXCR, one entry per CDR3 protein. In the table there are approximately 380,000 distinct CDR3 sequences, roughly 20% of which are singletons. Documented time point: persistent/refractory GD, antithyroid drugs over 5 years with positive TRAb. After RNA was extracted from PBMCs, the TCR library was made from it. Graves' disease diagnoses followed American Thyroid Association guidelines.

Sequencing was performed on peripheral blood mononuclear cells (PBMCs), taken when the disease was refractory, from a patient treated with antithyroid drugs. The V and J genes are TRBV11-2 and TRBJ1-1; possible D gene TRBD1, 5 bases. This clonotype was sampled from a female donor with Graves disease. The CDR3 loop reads CASSSSGGKGLKNTEAFF. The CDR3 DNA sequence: TGTGCCAGCAGCTCTTCTGGGGGGAAGGGGCTGAAGAACACTGAAGCTTTCTTT.